The clone carrying this T cell receptor beta chain was observed at least ten times. Its antigen remains unknown. The CDR3 sequence is 14 residues long. The V gene end was trimmed by 3 bases and the J gene end by 7 bases; junction bases not matched to a gene: 4. There were TCR beta CDR3 regions amplified from RNA transcripts. The HTBI primer set drove a first-round RT-PCR of the TCR CDR3. TCRdb re-derived calls from the multiplex PCR reads in MiXCR, one entry per CDR3 protein. This table has 500,000 to 650,000 distinct CDR3 sequences, roughly 21% appearing once. This sample is part of a study of T cells in Graves' hyperthyroidism and ophthalmopathy. Overall study findings and caveats: Also found in blood were most expanded thyroid clonotypes above 0.001.

A NOSPECS grade of at least 4, a Clinical Activity Score of at least 3 and duration under 3 months were recorded in ophthalmopathy patients. Around 9.9 ml of fresh peripheral blood supplied the PBMCs. This clonotype originated in a man aged 40-49 years with Graves' ophthalmopathy. The rearrangement uses TRBV12-3 or TRBV12-4 and TRBJ2-1; 9 nucleotides line up with TRBD2. The sequenced sample was blood. The DNA for the CDR3 is TGTGCCAGCAGTTTGGTAGCGGGGGTGAATGAGCAGTTCTTC. It encodes CASSLVAGVNEQFF.